A selection of T cell receptor beta chains follows, all from one sample in a study of blood T cell repertoires in COVID-19. Only in-frame clones appear in the TCRdb table, and some are missing; sequencing was by immunoSEQ multiplex PCR. Here the sample spans some 270,000 clones, approximately 85% being singletons. Sequenced sample: peripheral blood. The receptors here all came from a woman in her seventies with acute or convalescent COVID-19. Each CDR3 is given with its conserved first and last residue. D genes are given only for firm matches. Clone size is not always given. Where it is, it says once, few, many or a class for expanded clones.

j_gene	d_gene	v_gene	abundance	CDR3aa	CDR3nt
TRBJ2-2	-	TRBV10-2	-	CASSERSTRGTGELFF	TGCGCCAGCAGTGAGCGCTCGACGCGAGGCACCGGGGAGCTGTTTTTT
TRBJ2-7	TRBD1	TRBV5-1	-	CASSLVPNRVGQVTYEQYF	TGCGCCAGCAGCTTGGTCCCGAACCGGGTCGGACAGGTGACCTACGAGCAGTACTTC
TRBJ1-6	-	TRBV3-1/TRBV3-2	-	CASSRQGRSPLHF	TGTGCCAGCAGCCGGCAGGGTCGATCACCCCTCCACTTT
TRBJ1-3	-	TRBV15	-	CATSRDRNTIYF	TGTGCCACCAGCAGAGATCGGAACACCATATATTTT
TRBJ2-7	-	TRBV2	-	CASSRDTVPYEQYF	TGTGCCAGCAGCCGGGACACGGTCCCCTACGAGCAGTACTTC
TRBJ1-2	TRBD1	TRBV4-1	-	CASSRTGGNYGYTF	TGCGCCAGCAGCCGAACAGGGGGCAACTATGGCTACACCTTC
TRBJ1-3	TRBD1	TRBV5-1	-	CASRDTGGGNTIYF	TGCGCCAGCAGGGATACAGGGGGCGGAAACACCATATATTTT
TRBJ1-6	-	TRBV21-1	once	CASSKPGVRGRNSPLHF	TGTGCCAGCAGCAAACCCGGGGTGAGGGGGCGAAATTCACCCCTCCACTTT
TRBJ1-1	TRBD1	TRBV6-2/TRBV6-3	-	CASSPTGRQGGNTEAFF	TGTGCCAGCAGCCCTACGGGGAGACAGGGAGGGAACACTGAAGCTTTCTTT
TRBJ2-1	-	TRBV6-5	-	CASRSTGNEQFF	TGTGCCAGCAGAAGCACAGGGAATGAGCAGTTCTTC
TRBJ2-5	TRBD1	TRBV4-2	-	CASSQGTGGGQETQYF	TGTGCCAGCAGCCAAGGGACAGGGGGCGGCCAAGAGACCCAGTACTTC
TRBJ1-2	-	TRBV19	-	CASSSRGVQNYGYTF	TGTGCCAGTAGTAGTCGCGGGGTTCAGAACTATGGCTACACCTTC
TRBJ1-1	TRBD1	TRBV2	-	CASREQGITEAFF	TGTGCCAGCAGGGAACAGGGGATCACTGAAGCTTTCTTT
TRBJ2-5	TRBD2	TRBV5-1	-	CASSPPGGAQETQYF	TGCGCCAGCAGCCCCCCCGGGGGGGCTCAAGAGACCCAGTACTTC
TRBJ2-1	-	TRBV7-3	once	CASSQPGDEQFF	TGTGCCAGCAGTCAGCCGGGAGATGAGCAGTTCTTC
TRBJ1-6	TRBD1	TRBV30	-	CACGTANNSPLHF	TGTGCCTGCGGGACAGCCAATAATTCACCCCTCCACTTT
TRBJ1-3	-	TRBV19	-	CASSITSGLRNTIYF	TGTGCCAGTAGTATCACTAGCGGCTTGAGAAACACCATATATTTT
TRBJ1-4	-	TRBV4-1	-	CASSLLGRFATNEKLFF	TGCGCCAGCAGCCTACTCGGCAGGTTTGCAACTAATGAAAAACTGTTTTTT
TRBJ2-1	TRBD2	TRBV3-1/TRBV3-2	once	CASREGLYNEQFF	TGTGCCAGCCGAGAGGGACTATACAATGAGCAGTTCTTC
TRBJ1-3	TRBD1	TRBV5-5	-	CASSFSQGGVSGNTIYF	TGTGCCAGCAGCTTCTCACAGGGGGGGGTCTCTGGAAACACCATATATTTT
TRBJ2-3	-	TRBV3-1/TRBV3-2	-	CASSQDPGGGTDTQYF	TGTGCCAGCAGCCAAGATCCGGGGGGCGGCACAGATACGCAGTATTTT
TRBJ1-3	-	TRBV4-1	-	CASSLGRVGQNWKGNTIYF	TGCGCCAGCAGCCTCGGAAGGGTCGGACAAAACTGGAAGGGAAACACCATATATTTT
TRBJ2-1	-	TRBV10-1	-	CASSESTGKHNEQFF	TGCGCCAGCAGTGAGTCGACGGGTAAGCACAATGAGCAGTTCTTC
TRBJ1-1	-	TRBV7-2	-	CASTRSWGLNTEAFF	TGTGCCAGCACCCGTTCATGGGGGCTGAACACTGAAGCTTTCTTT
TRBJ2-1	-	TRBV28	-	CASSSGVSYNEQFF	TGTGCCAGCAGTTCAGGGGTTTCCTACAATGAGCAGTTCTTC
TRBJ1-1	-	TRBV5-6	-	CASSRGGNTEAFF	TGTGCCAGCAGCCGGGGGGGAAACACTGAAGCTTTCTTT
TRBJ1-1	TRBD1	TRBV12-3/TRBV12-4	-	CASSPRPGQGAFF	TGTGCCAGCAGTCCACGACCGGGACAGGGCGCTTTCTTT
TRBJ2-3	-	TRBV1	-	CTSSQPKDRASRDTQYF	TGCACCAGCAGCCAGCCTAAGGACAGGGCAAGTAGGGATACGCAGTATTTT
TRBJ2-1	TRBD2	TRBV10-2	-	CASSVGTSHYNEQFF	TGCGCCAGCAGTGTTGGGACTAGCCACTACAATGAGCAGTTCTTC
TRBJ1-2	TRBD1	TRBV6-5	-	CASRTTGAGGYTF	TGTGCCAGCAGAACTACAGGGGCTGGCGGCTACACCTTC
TRBJ1-5	TRBD1	TRBV6-2/TRBV6-3	-	CASSIDRGQGQPQHF	TGTGCCAGCAGCATAGACAGGGGGCAAGGACAGCCCCAGCATTTT
TRBJ1-5	-	TRBV5-5	-	CASSLRGVGPQHF	TGTGCCAGCAGCTTGCGCGGGGTTGGGCCCCAGCATTTT
TRBJ2-3	TRBD2	TRBV6-4	-	CASSTSGGRTDTQYF	TGTGCCAGCAGCACTAGCGGGGGACGCACAGATACGCAGTATTTT
TRBJ1-5	TRBD1	TRBV6-6	-	CASSKTGGYQPQHF	TGTGCCAGCAGCAAAACAGGGGGATATCAGCCCCAGCATTTT
TRBJ1-1	-	TRBV3-1/TRBV3-2	-	CASSQGQGWNTEAFF	TGTGCCAGCAGCCAAGGGCAGGGATGGAACACTGAAGCTTTCTTT
TRBJ1-1	TRBD1	TRBV4-1	-	CASSQEEVGTGEAFF	TGCGCCAGCAGCCAAGAAGAGGTCGGGACAGGGGAAGCTTTCTTT
TRBJ1-2	-	TRBV20-1	-	CSAPPSDGYTF	TGCAGTGCTCCCCCCTCGGATGGCTACACCTTC
TRBJ2-7	-	TRBV10-2	-	CASSDYGLGSYEQYF	TGCGCCAGCAGTGACTACGGCCTAGGCTCCTACGAGCAGTACTTC
TRBJ2-7	TRBD1	TRBV6-5	few	CASALGQGPYEQYF	TGTGCCAGCGCTCTGGGACAGGGGCCCTACGAGCAGTACTTC
TRBJ1-1	-	TRBV5-1	-	CASSFDPGQNTEAFF	TGCGCCAGCAGCTTTGATCCAGGCCAGAACACTGAAGCTTTCTTT
TRBJ2-1	-	TRBV5-8	-	CASSIGPWTVRSYNEQFF	TGTGCCAGCAGCATCGGTCCGTGGACAGTTCGGTCCTACAATGAGCAGTTCTTC
TRBJ1-6	TRBD1	TRBV18	-	CASSPGQGDNSPLHF	TGTGCCAGCTCACCGGGACAGGGAGATAATTCACCCCTCCACTTT
TRBJ1-5	-	TRBV5-1	-	CASSLRGGNQPQHF	TGCGCCAGCAGCTTGAGGGGGGGTAATCAGCCCCAGCATTTT
TRBJ1-3	-	TRBV7-9	few	CARQGSRDGNTIYF	TGTGCCAGACAGGGAAGTCGGGATGGAAACACCATATATTTT
TRBJ1-1	-	TRBV2	once	CASTTSGVTEAFF	TGTGCCAGCACTACTTCAGGGGTAACTGAAGCTTTCTTT